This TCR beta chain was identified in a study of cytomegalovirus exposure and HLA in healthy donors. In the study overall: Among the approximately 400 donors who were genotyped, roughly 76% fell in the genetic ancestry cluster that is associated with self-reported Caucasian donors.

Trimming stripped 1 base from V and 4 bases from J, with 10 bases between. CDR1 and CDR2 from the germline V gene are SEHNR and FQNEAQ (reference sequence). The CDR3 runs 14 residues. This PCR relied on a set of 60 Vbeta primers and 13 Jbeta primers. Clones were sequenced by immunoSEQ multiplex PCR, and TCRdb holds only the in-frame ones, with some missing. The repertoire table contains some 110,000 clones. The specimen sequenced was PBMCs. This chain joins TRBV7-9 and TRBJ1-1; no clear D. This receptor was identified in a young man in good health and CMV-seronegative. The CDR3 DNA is TGTGCCAGCAGCTTAGAATCGGGGAGCACTGAAGCTTTCTTT. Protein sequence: CASSLESGSTEAFF.